The 11 T cell receptor beta chains in this list originate from one sample, sequenced in a study of human T cells and chemical hapten exposure. Each CDR3 protein gets one entry after TCRdb re-called the RACE reads with MiXCR. The sample has 100,000 to 150,000 distinct CDR3 sequences; approximately 15% are singletons. The time point: pre-sensitization, week 0. Treatment reported: therapeutic diphenylcyclopropenone sensitization with weekly scalp DPC. The sample was whole blood, taken in connection with sensitization to the hapten diphenylcyclopropenone (DPC). All receptors derive from a woman younger than 30 with alopecia areata. Some clones in this sample may be carry-over from other donors' samples.

This clonotype turned up a few times. The chain couples TRBV25-1 to TRBJ1-4; the match to TRBD1 covers 8 bases. This CDR3 has 18 residues. V dropped 4 bases and J dropped 8; count of bases not matched to a gene: 18. From germline, CDR1 is MGHDK and CDR2 SYGVNS. CDR3 loop: CASSAPGGDHSFREKLFF. Written as DNA, the CDR3 is TGTGCCAGCAGTGCCCCAGGGGGCGACCATTCTTTTCGCGAAAAACTGTTTTTT.

This clonotype appeared many times. The CDR3, as DNA: TGCAGTCAAGTACGGGACAGGGAAGAGACCCAGTACTTC. This translates into CSQVRDREETQYF. V gene TRBV20-1 combines with J gene TRBJ2-5, with 9 bases identical to TRBD1. Per the germline V gene, CDR1 is DFQATT and CDR2 is SNEGSKA (reference sequence). The J segment lost 3 bases and the V segment lost 8 bases, leaving 7 bases of the junction unmatched. This CDR3 is 13 amino acids long.

This clonotype has a handful of counts. This chain links TRBV10-3 with TRBJ1-1; D possibly corresponds to TRBD1 (6 bases). The V end lost 3 bases, the J end lost 1 base, and 12 bases lay between the germline ends. Germline V lookup: CDR1 ENHRY, CDR2 SYGVKD. The CDR3 spans 15 residues. The CDR3 loop reads CAISDPGHPNTEAFF. In DNA, the CDR3 is TGTGCCATCAGTGATCCGGGACACCCGAACACTGAAGCTTTCTTT.

The chain links TRBV25-1 to TRBJ2-1; 9 bases map to TRBD2. The V and J ends lost 5 bases and 3 bases, in that order; junction bases with no gene match: 5. This CDR3 comprises 15 residues. The germline CDR1 and CDR2 sequences are MGHDK and SYGVNS. CDR3: CASSFGLASYNEQFF. CDR3 DNA sequence: TGTGCCAGCAGTTTCGGACTAGCGAGCTACAATGAGCAGTTCTTC.

This clonotype was detected only a few times. The chain recombines TRBV6-2 or TRBV6-3 with TRBJ2-7; the match to TRBD1 covers 9 bases. The CDR3 sequence is 14 residues long. After removal of 5 bases from V and 4 bases from J, the junction contained 6 bases not matched to a gene. CDR1 and CDR2 from the germline V gene are MNHEY and SVGEGT. The CDR3 DNA reads as TGTGCCAGCAGTACCGGGACAGGGCGTTACGAGCAGTACTTC. Amino acid sequence: CASSTGTGRYEQYF.

Ten or more counts support this clonotype. The genes are TRBV9 and TRBJ1-1; 8 nucleotides align to TRBD1. This CDR3 spans 15 amino acids. The J segment lost 4 bases and the V segment lost 1 base, leaving 6 bases of the junction unmatched. Germline loops: CDR1 SGDLS, CDR2 YYNGEE. CDR3 nucleotides: TGTGCCAGCAGCGTACGGGGACAGGTCGGCACTGAAGCTTTCTTT. Translated, it gives CASSVRGQVGTEAFF.

This clonotype was seen ten or more times. V gene TRBV3-1 combines with J gene TRBJ1-6, with D hard to call. The CDR3 extends over 11 amino acids. Germline CDR1 is LGHDT and CDR2 is YNNKEL (reference sequence). Trimming shortened V by 1 base and J by 11 bases, and 3 bases separated the two germline ends. CDR3: CASSQGAPLHF. The CDR3, as DNA: TGTGCCAGCAGCCAAGGAGCACCCCTCCACTTT.

The chain employs TRBV28 and TRBJ1-3; no clear D gene. V dropped 7 bases and J dropped 3 bases, with 7 bases sitting between them. Germline V CDR1 and CDR2: MDHEN, SYDVKM. This CDR3 comprises 12 residues. Here the CDR3 DNA reads TGTGCCAGCAATAGAGTTGGAAACACCATATATTTT. Translation: CASNRVGNTIYF.

A few counts support this clonotype. The chain carries TRBV12-3 or TRBV12-4 and TRBJ1-1; possible D gene TRBD1, 5 bases. With 6 bases removed from V and 4 bases from J, the gap between germline ends came to 15 bases. The CDR3 runs 14 residues. The CDR3, as DNA: TGTGCCAGCAGGTCAGATTTTGGGACCACTGAAGCTTTCTTT. Amino acid sequence: CASRSDFGTTEAFF.

This clonotype was detected many times. The chain recombines TRBV29-1 with TRBJ2-3; weak D call: TRBD2 (7 bases). This CDR3 is built from 14 residues. Germline CDR1 and CDR2: SQVTM and ANQGSEA. Trimming cost V 3 bases and J 3 bases, with 13 bases left between them. CDR3 sequence reads: CSVDGLDRTDTQYF. The DNA for the CDR3 is TGCAGCGTTGATGGACTAGACAGGACAGATACGCAGTATTTT.

This clonotype was seen a few times. The chain combines TRBV4-3 with TRBJ1-3; D is unresolved. This CDR3 spans 16 amino acids. V was cut by 0 bases and J by 2 bases, with 11 bases left in between. CDR1 and CDR2 from the germline V gene are LGHNA and YSLEER. CDR3 amino acids: CASSQEPGRTGNTIYF. The CDR3 DNA follows: TGCGCCAGCAGCCAAGAACCGGGGAGAACTGGAAACACCATATATTTT.